This T cell receptor (beta chain) was recorded in a study of OX40 agonist ivuxolimab in advanced cancers. Study background: Dose-escalation patients were diagnosed with hepatocellular carcinoma, melanoma, renal cell cancer or head and neck cancer.

For this clone: The target antigen is unknown.

Study results and caveats: Patients with a partial response at 0.1-3.0 mg/kg had among the lowest clonal expansion. The authors did not determine the antigen specificity of the expanded peripheral T cells.

Method: immunoSEQ multiplex PCR; TCRdb's copy keeps in-frame clones and lacks some. The table shows 40,000 to 55,000 clones, with around 80% occurring only once. CDR1 is DFQATT and CDR2 is SNEGSKA in the germline V gene (reference sequence). Trimming left V 1 base short and J 7 bases short, with 8 bases between. The CDR3 consists of 11 residues. This receptor was obtained from an adult with an advanced solid tumor such as melanoma, head and neck, liver or kidney cancer. The sample here was CD4+ or CD8+ T cells sorted from blood, taken in a trial of the OX40 agonist ivuxolimab. The J gene is TRBJ2-7, the V gene TRBV20-1, with unresolved D. The CDR3 nucleotides read TGCAGTGCTAGAGTTTTCGAAGAGCAGTACTTC. This codes for CSARVFEEQYF.